This is a list of T cell receptor beta chains from one sample in a study of regulatory T cells in long-lasting Graves disease. TCRdb called the multiplex PCR reads again in MiXCR, with one record for every CDR3 protein. This table holds roughly 360,000 distinct CDR3 sequences, 12% found once. The same data also went into a second study, on T cells in Graves' hyperthyroidism and ophthalmopathy.

Here the sequenced sample was peripheral blood mononuclear cells (PBMCs), taken at new diagnosis, from a patient treated with antithyroid drugs. These receptors were collected from a young woman with Graves disease. Both conserved end residues are trimmed from each CDR3. Each record gives: V gene, J gene, CDR3 protein.

v_call: TRBV19; j_call: TRBJ1-5; cdr3_aa: ASWNRVYSNQPQH
v_call: TRBV16; j_call: TRBJ2-1; cdr3_aa: ASSRPPGQDNNEQF
v_call: TRBV4-3; j_call: TRBJ1-6; cdr3_aa: ASSQAGLWNSPLH
v_call: TRBV29-1; j_call: TRBJ1-1; cdr3_aa: SATGDLNTEAF
v_call: TRBV19; j_call: TRBJ2-7; cdr3_aa: ASSEGSSYGQY
v_call: TRBV7-2; j_call: TRBJ2-3; cdr3_aa: ASSFTVSTDTQY
v_call: TRBV20-1; j_call: TRBJ2-5; cdr3_aa: SASDSLRDQETQY
v_call: TRBV5-5; j_call: TRBJ1-1; cdr3_aa: ASSQSGTADMNTQAF
v_call: TRBV12-3/TRBV12-4; j_call: TRBJ2-1; cdr3_aa: ASSLRRSYNEQF
v_call: TRBV12-3/TRBV12-4; j_call: TRBJ2-2; cdr3_aa: ASSPLVGPGELF
v_call: TRBV6-5; j_call: TRBJ2-2; cdr3_aa: ASSLTGGRGELF
v_call: TRBV20-1; j_call: TRBJ1-1; cdr3_aa: SAAYWNTEAF
v_call: TRBV11-2; j_call: TRBJ2-1; cdr3_aa: ASSLRPAGDGYNEQF
v_call: TRBV28; j_call: TRBJ2-1; cdr3_aa: ASSFRPVDEQF
v_call: TRBV7-2; j_call: TRBJ2-5; cdr3_aa: ASSSEETQY
v_call: TRBV2; j_call: TRBJ1-1; cdr3_aa: ATSLGDPNTEAF
v_call: TRBV5-6; j_call: TRBJ1-1; cdr3_aa: ASSFRDRGADEAF
v_call: TRBV12-3/TRBV12-4; j_call: TRBJ1-3; cdr3_aa: ASRQPHRLSGNTIY
v_call: TRBV9; j_call: TRBJ1-2; cdr3_aa: ASSVGDNPNYGYT
v_call: TRBV19; j_call: TRBJ1-2; cdr3_aa: ASSIVLGYYGYT
v_call: TRBV20-1; j_call: TRBJ2-1; cdr3_aa: SATSFPQAGVSYNEQF
v_call: TRBV5-1; j_call: TRBJ1-1; cdr3_aa: ASSPTGRETEAF
v_call: TRBV4-2; j_call: TRBJ2-5; cdr3_aa: ASSQDQALRRDVTQY
v_call: TRBV24-1; j_call: TRBJ2-5; cdr3_aa: ATGTGKGETQY
v_call: TRBV13; j_call: TRBJ2-5; cdr3_aa: ASSLGLLIDREETQY
v_call: TRBV29-1; j_call: TRBJ2-1; cdr3_aa: SVVLSSYNEQF
v_call: TRBV4-1; j_call: TRBJ2-2; cdr3_aa: ASSRQGMRLF
v_call: TRBV7-2; j_call: TRBJ2-5; cdr3_aa: ASSPPPGQKETQY
v_call: TRBV12-3/TRBV12-4; j_call: TRBJ1-3; cdr3_aa: ASSRGPLTGNTIY
v_call: TRBV7-3; j_call: TRBJ2-1; cdr3_aa: ASSSPGGLAGGPNEQF